The rows below give T cell receptor beta chains drawn from one sample of a study of T cell responses to AZD1222 COVID-19 vaccine. Libraries were prepared by immunoSEQ multiplex PCR; TCRdb keeps only in-frame clonotypes and omits some of them. The sample includes some 100,000 clones, about 88% of them seen just once. The sequencing used peripheral blood, collected on day 0 of AZD1222 vaccination. Receptors were obtained from an adult in good health. Each CDR3 is given without its conserved first and last residue. A D gene is named only where the DNA matches it firmly.

J gene | D gene | V gene | CDR3 protein
TRBJ1-1 | . | TRBV18 | ASSPGIMNTEAF
TRBJ1-2 | TRBD1 | TRBV6-1 | ASSARPGQGAYGYT
TRBJ2-6 | TRBD1 | TRBV2 | ASSQRQYRGDVLT
TRBJ2-3 | . | TRBV29-1 | SVDAGGGTDTQY
TRBJ2-7 | . | TRBV11-3 | ASSTNGAEFYEQY
TRBJ2-3 | TRBD1 | TRBV5-1 | ASSRVRDSKSTDTQY
TRBJ2-2 | . | TRBV7-9 | ASSPGTLTGELF
TRBJ1-4 | . | TRBV15 | ATSRDGQAGEKLF
TRBJ1-6 | . | TRBV14 | ASSQEGEHSPLH
TRBJ1-1 | . | TRBV27 | ASTNRNTEAF
TRBJ1-1 | . | TRBV11-3 | ASSFHSGQMNTEAF
TRBJ1-2 | . | TRBV5-6 | ASSFRDRTPLGYT
TRBJ1-2 | . | TRBV24-1 | ATSDSANYGYT
TRBJ2-7 | . | TRBV6-5 | ASTLSYEQY
TRBJ2-2 | TRBD1 | TRBV6-1 | ASSEDTGGSGELF
TRBJ1-2 | . | TRBV12-3/TRBV12-4 | ASSLDSQYGYT
TRBJ2-1 | . | TRBV10-2 | ASSTFGNEQF
TRBJ1-3 | . | TRBV9 | ASSPQTDHTIY
TRBJ1-4 | TRBD1 | TRBV15 | ATSREGQGSRKLF
TRBJ2-3 | TRBD2 | TRBV6-5 | ASSYSSGGTDTQY
TRBJ1-5 | . | TRBV19 | ASNRGSNQPQH
TRBJ2-1 | TRBD1 | TRBV5-1 | ASSLTGVNEQF
TRBJ1-5 | TRBD1 | TRBV11-2 | ASSAGDRGVSNQPQH
TRBJ1-2 | . | TRBV7-9 | ASTSHQGGYT
TRBJ2-7 | . | TRBV6-5 | ASSSNYEQY
TRBJ1-6 | . | TRBV3-1/TRBV3-2 | ASSLARGRNSPLH
TRBJ2-2 | . | TRBV5-1 | ASTLEGGTGELF
TRBJ1-2 | . | TRBV24-1 | ATSDSTEPLGGYT
TRBJ2-4 | . | TRBV15 | ATSRDPGLLKIAKNIQY
TRBJ1-1 | . | TRBV11-3 | ASTRAQGSPEAF
TRBJ1-1 | . | TRBV7-9 | ASSLAGRENTEAF
TRBJ2-5 | . | TRBV28 | ASSLYRQRGETQY
TRBJ2-3 | TRBD2 | TRBV10-3 | AISLSGRLGTDTQY
TRBJ1-3 | . | TRBV6-1 | ASSETGHQGNTIY
TRBJ1-1 | TRBD1 | TRBV23-1 | ASSPWGQPSSGTEAF
TRBJ2-1 | TRBD2 | TRBV2 | ASSAGRALNEQF
TRBJ1-2 | TRBD1 | TRBV5-1 | ASSLRTGGMGGYT
TRBJ1-2 | . | TRBV13 | ASSSDTANYGYT
TRBJ1-1 | . | TRBV5-1 | ASSLVEGGNTEAF
TRBJ1-2 | TRBD1 | TRBV7-3 | ASSYDRGQGYT
TRBJ1-6 | TRBD1 | TRBV6-4 | ATFPGTENSPLH
TRBJ1-5 | . | TRBV19 | ASRDGFSNQPQH
TRBJ1-5 | . | TRBV27 | ASSNAGQPQH
TRBJ2-5 | TRBD2 | TRBV11-2 | ASTPQRGKETQY
TRBJ2-3 | . | TRBV7-3 | ASSLTPGISTDTQY
TRBJ2-1 | TRBD1 | TRBV5-4 | ASSVTGTGGNEQF
TRBJ2-3 | TRBD2 | TRBV7-7 | ASSLGLAGEKNTQY
TRBJ1-3 | . | TRBV9 | ASSVKGSGNTIY